A selection of T cell receptor beta chains follows, all from one sample in a study of shared T cell receptors in the human thymus. Measured with immunoSEQ multiplex PCR; TCRdb has only the in-frame clones, and not every one. Counted here are about 660,000 clones, roughly 90% occurring once; the ten biggest clones make up 0.01%. This sample was also put to use in a study of human thymus T cells.

Material for sequencing was thymocytes. All receptors come from a boy younger than two with a congenital heart defect. Each CDR3 is given with its conserved first and last residue. Each record gives: clone size, D gene, V gene, J gene, CDR3 DNA, CDR3 protein. A D gene is named only where the DNA matches it firmly. For some rows the clone size is stated as once, few or many, or as a class when expanded; others skip it.

size: .
D: TRBD2
V: TRBV4-1
J: TRBJ2-1
DNA: TGCGCCAGCAGCCAATGGTCCCTCCGACTAGCGGAGGGACCTTCCTACAATGAGCAGTTCTTC
CDR3: CASSQWSLRLAEGPSYNEQFF

size: .
D: TRBD1
V: TRBV2
J: TRBJ1-5
DNA: TGTGCCAGCAGCGCCTCCGGGACAGAATATAGCAATCAGCCCCAGCATTTT
CDR3: CASSASGTEYSNQPQHF

size: .
D: TRBD2
V: TRBV9
J: TRBJ2-7
DNA: TGTGCCAGCAGCGACGGACTAGCGCCCCGAGTCTACGAGCAGTACTTC
CDR3: CASSDGLAPRVYEQYF

size: .
D: TRBD2
V: TRBV27
J: TRBJ2-4
DNA: TGTGCCAGCAGTTTAGTTGGAGCGGGAGGGGGGATAAACATTCAGTACTTC
CDR3: CASSLVGAGGGINIQYF

size: .
D: .
V: TRBV20-1
J: TRBJ2-7
DNA: TGCAGTGCGTCTTCCTACGAGCAGTACTTC
CDR3: CSASSYEQYF

size: .
D: .
V: TRBV7-9
J: TRBJ1-5
DNA: TGTGCCAGCAGTTCACAGGGCGGCAATCAGCCCCAGCATTTT
CDR3: CASSSQGGNQPQHF

size: .
D: .
V: TRBV28
J: TRBJ2-7
DNA: TGTGCCAGCAGGACAGGCTCCTACGAGCAGTACTTC
CDR3: CASRTGSYEQYF

size: .
D: TRBD2
V: TRBV27
J: TRBJ2-7
DNA: TGTGCCAGCAATCCTAGCGGGAGCATACGCCACGAGCAGTACTTC
CDR3: CASNPSGSIRHEQYF

size: .
D: .
V: TRBV9
J: TRBJ1-1
DNA: TGTGCCAGCAGCGCAAAAATGGGAGTAGCTTTCTTT
CDR3: CASSAKMGVAFF

size: .
D: TRBD2
V: TRBV4-2
J: TRBJ2-7
DNA: TGTGCCAGCAGCCTCGGGACTAGCGGACTATACGAGCAGTACTTC
CDR3: CASSLGTSGLYEQYF

size: .
D: TRBD1
V: TRBV14
J: TRBJ2-7
DNA: TGTGCCAGCAGCCGAGACAGGGGCCCCACCTACGAGCAGTACTTC
CDR3: CASSRDRGPTYEQYF

size: .
D: TRBD2
V: TRBV6-5
J: TRBJ2-7
DNA: TGTGCCAGCAGTTACAGGCTAGCGGGAGACTCCTACGAGCAGTACTTC
CDR3: CASSYRLAGDSYEQYF

size: .
D: .
V: TRBV27
J: TRBJ2-1
DNA: TGTGCCAGCAGTTTAGTGGGCGAAAAGCCCTACAATGAGCAGTTCTTC
CDR3: CASSLVGEKPYNEQFF

size: .
D: .
V: TRBV5-1
J: TRBJ2-7
DNA: TGCGCCAGCGGCAGGGACCGGGACATCATCTACGAGCAGTACTTC
CDR3: CASGRDRDIIYEQYF

size: .
D: TRBD1
V: TRBV5-1
J: TRBJ2-3
DNA: TGCGCCAGCAGCGCCAGGGGGCAAACAGATACGCAGTATTTT
CDR3: CASSARGQTDTQYF

size: .
D: TRBD1
V: TRBV7-3
J: TRBJ2-6
DNA: TGTGCCAGCAGCCCGAATTGGGACAGGGGACCTATTGGGGCCAACGTCCTGACTTTC
CDR3: CASSPNWDRGPIGANVLTF

size: .
D: TRBD2
V: TRBV7-9
J: TRBJ2-7
DNA: TGTGCCAGCAGCCGAGAGCGGGAGGGCTACGACGAGCAGTACTTC
CDR3: CASSREREGYDEQYF

size: .
D: .
V: TRBV6-5
J: TRBJ2-1
DNA: TGTGCCAGCAGGCCCCCTCTGAGCTCCTACAATGAGCAGTTCTTC
CDR3: CASRPPLSSYNEQFF

size: once
D: TRBD2
V: TRBV4-1
J: TRBJ2-7
DNA: TGCGCCAGCAGCCAAGCACTAGCGGCCGCCTACGAGCAGTACTTC
CDR3: CASSQALAAAYEQYF

size: .
D: .
V: TRBV5-6
J: TRBJ1-1
DNA: TGTGCCAGCAGCTTGAACAACAGGATGAACACTGAAGCTTTCTTT
CDR3: CASSLNNRMNTEAFF

size: once
D: TRBD2
V: TRBV28
J: TRBJ2-7
DNA: TGTGCCAGCAGTTTAAGGCTAGCGGGAGACTACGAGCAGTACTTC
CDR3: CASSLRLAGDYEQYF

size: .
D: TRBD2
V: TRBV5-6
J: TRBJ2-1
DNA: TGTGCCAGCAGCTTTGACGGGAGGGGTTACAATGAGCAGTTCTTC
CDR3: CASSFDGRGYNEQFF

size: .
D: TRBD1
V: TRBV14
J: TRBJ1-1
DNA: TGTGCCAGCAGCCAACGGGACAGAACTCTTGGTGGAGGTGAAGCTTTCTTT
CDR3: CASSQRDRTLGGGEAFF

size: .
D: .
V: TRBV6-5
J: TRBJ2-7
DNA: TGTGCCAGCAGCCCAAGGTCCTTGTGGGGGCGCGAGCAGTACTTC
CDR3: CASSPRSLWGREQYF

size: .
D: .
V: TRBV14
J: TRBJ2-7
DNA: TGTGCCAGCAGCAGCGACGTGTGCCACGAGCAGTACTTC
CDR3: CASSSDVCHEQYF

size: .
D: TRBD1
V: TRBV29-1
J: TRBJ2-2
DNA: TGCAGCGGAAAACACAGGGGATCCGGGGAGCTGTTTTTT
CDR3: CSGKHRGSGELFF

size: .
D: .
V: TRBV6-5
J: TRBJ2-3
DNA: TGTGCCAGCGGGGGGGGCCGACAGGGCACAGATACGCAGTATTTT
CDR3: CASGGGRQGTDTQYF

size: few
D: .
V: TRBV19
J: TRBJ1-3
DNA: TGTGCCAGTAGTATACGGGAGGGATCTGGAAACACCATATATTTT
CDR3: CASSIREGSGNTIYF

size: .
D: .
V: TRBV23-1
J: TRBJ1-5
DNA: TGCGCCAGCAGTCAATCCCGCCTACGCATCTGTCAGCCCCAGCATTTT
CDR3: CASSQSRLRICQPQHF

size: .
D: TRBD2
V: TRBV28
J: TRBJ2-3
DNA: TGTGCCAGCAGTTTATGGACTAGCGGGAGAGTGGGCACAGATACGCAGTATTTT
CDR3: CASSLWTSGRVGTDTQYF

size: .
D: .
V: TRBV6-1
J: TRBJ1-1
DNA: TGTGCCAGCAGTGTGGAAGGGCCAGGTGGAGGCTTGAACACTGAAGCTTTCTTT
CDR3: CASSVEGPGGGLNTEAFF

size: .
D: .
V: TRBV6-5
J: TRBJ2-5
DNA: TGTGCCAGCCTCGGGGAGGGGGGAAAGACCCAGTACTTC
CDR3: CASLGEGGKTQYF

size: .
D: .
V: TRBV30
J: TRBJ1-3
DNA: TGTGCCTGGAGTGGGCCAAAGGGGGGGAATATATATTTT
CDR3: CAWSGPKGGNIYF

size: .
D: TRBD2
V: TRBV4-3
J: TRBJ2-3
DNA: TGCGCCAGCAGCCAAGAATTTAGCGGGAGCACAGATACGCAGTATTTT
CDR3: CASSQEFSGSTDTQYF

size: .
D: .
V: TRBV5-1
J: TRBJ2-2
DNA: TGCGCCAGCAGTGAATTAGACACCGGGGAGCTGTTTTTT
CDR3: CASSELDTGELFF

size: .
D: .
V: TRBV28
J: TRBJ1-2
DNA: TGTGCCAGCAGGATCCCAAGGTCACTATATGGCTACACCTTC
CDR3: CASRIPRSLYGYTF

size: .
D: TRBD2
V: TRBV9
J: TRBJ2-3
DNA: TGTGCCAGCAGCGTAGCGGGGGGGGAGGCCCCAGATACGCAGTATTTT
CDR3: CASSVAGGEAPDTQYF

size: .
D: TRBD2
V: TRBV12-5
J: TRBJ2-4
DNA: TGTGCTAGTGGTTTGTCCCGGACTAGACAAGAAGACATTCAGTACTTC
CDR3: CASGLSRTRQEDIQYF

size: once
D: TRBD2
V: TRBV7-2
J: TRBJ2-2
DNA: TGTGCCAGCAGCTTAGTTAGCGGGAGCCCCGGAACCGGGGAGCTGTTTTTT
CDR3: CASSLVSGSPGTGELFF

size: .
D: TRBD1
V: TRBV5-4
J: TRBJ2-5
DNA: TGTGCCAGCAGCCCCCCGGGACAGGGCTTTACGAACTACCAAGAGACCCAGTACTTC
CDR3: CASSPPGQGFTNYQETQYF

size: .
D: .
V: TRBV11-3
J: TRBJ1-3
DNA: TGTGCCAGCAGCCGGCGGGGTGCTGGAAACACCATATATTTT
CDR3: CASSRRGAGNTIYF

size: .
D: TRBD1
V: TRBV2
J: TRBJ1-2
DNA: TGTGCCAGCAGTGAGCGTGGGACAGGCTATGGCTACACCTTC
CDR3: CASSERGTGYGYTF

size: .
D: .
V: TRBV6-1
J: TRBJ2-3
DNA: TGTGCCAGCAGTGAAAGGCAGGGAAGCACAGATACGCAGTATTTT
CDR3: CASSERQGSTDTQYF

size: .
D: TRBD1
V: TRBV27
J: TRBJ2-7
DNA: TGTGCCAGCAGTCCAGGGGGCTATGGGTACGAGCAGTACTTC
CDR3: CASSPGGYGYEQYF

size: .
D: .
V: TRBV4-3
J: TRBJ2-1
DNA: TGCGCCAGCAGCCATCCGGGCGTAGTGGGAGAAGTTCCCGGCTCCTACAATGAGCAGTTCTTC
CDR3: CASSHPGVVGEVPGSYNEQFF

size: few
D: TRBD2
V: TRBV4-3
J: TRBJ2-1
DNA: TGCGCCAGCAGCCAAGATCCTGGACTAGCGGGATCCTACAATGAGCAGTTCTTC
CDR3: CASSQDPGLAGSYNEQFF

size: .
D: TRBD2
V: TRBV30
J: TRBJ2-2
DNA: TGTGCCTGGGAAACGGTGACTAGCGGGAGCGCGAACACCGGGGAGCTGTTTTTT
CDR3: CAWETVTSGSANTGELFF